This T cell receptor (beta chain) was sequenced in a study of shared clonotypes between healthy human individuals (dated by TCRdb to about 2020). About the study as a whole: A couple of women and three men aged 18 to 49 years were included in the cohort. For each donor, CD4 naive and CD4 memory were each given three plates, CD8 naive was given two plates, and CD8 memory was given one plate. To estimate repertoire size and how much clonotype sharing occurs between individuals, the study deeply sequenced the blood TCR repertoires of 4 to 6 healthy adults. Different laboratories and diverse techniques were used to prepare libraries and sequence TCR repertoires, to increase sequencing depth and limit assay-specific biases. Per donor, leukapheresis produced somewhere between about 0.94 and 9.5 billion PBMCs.

The donors were healthy, HIV-negative adults who had no recently reported acute infections or vaccinations. All donors were Caucasian adults living in Nashville, Tennessee, USA. CD4+ T cells were enriched by magnetic negative selection, after which naive cells were positively selected on CD45RA and the negative fraction was taken as the memory subset. After blood collection by leukapheresis, PBMCs were isolated using Ficoll-Histopaque density gradient centrifugation and then cryopreserved in the vapor phase of liquid nitrogen. Purity and quantity of every magnetically sorted T cell population were checked by analytical flow cytometry. Each sorted fraction had its genomic DNA isolated and then quantified by UV absorbance on a Nanodrop 2000c. General conclusions and limits of the study: Compared with non-shared clonotypes, the clonotypes found in all four sorted-subset donors had higher generation probabilities. Pairwise subsampling led to the expectation that sequencing depth would affect the degree of clonotype sharing among donors. Sampling was limited to blood, and TCR repertoires in tissue likely differ from TCR repertoires in blood. Estimated clonotype richness was generally larger for naive than for memory subsets. Even with the large sequencing depth, rarefaction of the sorted-subset datasets indicated that sequencing was incomplete. When several donors were compared, the shared fraction of clonotypes was about 5% for naive CD4, around 3.6% for naive CD8, 2% to 2.5% for memory CD4, and roughly 0.4% for memory CD8. The genetic and exposure-history diversity represented was limited by the small number of donors.

As encoded in the germline V gene, CDR1 is SGHRS while CDR2 is YFSETQ. After removal of 4 bases from V and 4 bases from J, the junction retains 8 bases not matched to a gene. Including cysteine and phenylalanine, the CDR3 has 15 amino acids. CDR3 DNA is the only sequence kept; it has 45 bases, read in frame from the first base. TCR CDR3 regions were amplified from genomic DNA by multiplex PCR using the deep immunoSEQ assay. Genomic DNA extracted from each cell subset was distributed evenly over all wells of several immunoSEQ 96-well plates, and each plate served as one replicate. For sorted subsets, approximately 210 ng of genomic DNA, equivalent to about 30,000 T cell genomes, went into each replicate PCR. Purified libraries were measured with a Qubit 3.0 fluorometer, size-checked on a Bioanalyzer 2100, and measured again with the KAPA Library Quantification kit. A separate single-read 150-cycle Illumina NextSeq 550 flow cell was used to sequence each immunoSEQ 96-well plate. The published analysis was carried out like this. Because only junctional sequences without quality scores were contained in the immunoSEQ output, filtering matching that applied to full-length reads could not be performed. To assign V/J genes and CDR3, sequences were annotated using PyIR, a Python wrapper for IgBLAST v1.9, with IMGT germline references. Reads were removed for weak V/J assignments (E-value above 1e-6), missing CDR3, stop codons, out-of-frame junctions, or ambiguous translated residues. A V3J clonotype was defined by an identical inferred V gene, J gene, and CDR3 amino acid sequence. Percentage overlap between repertoires was calculated by dividing the number of shared unique clonotypes by the size of the smaller repertoire. Three approaches were used to assess repertoire richness: RTK rarefaction, the Chao1 estimator, and Recon v2.1 estimates of unobserved clonotypes. Generation probabilities for all TCRbeta clonotypes obtained by the gDNA method from a few donors were computed using OLGA. Imported from immuneACCESS, the table was reduced by TCRdb to in-frame sequences with V and J called. These copies leave out some clones; in studies compared against another copy, an unresolved V gene accounts for under half, and the cause of the remainder is not known. The DNA gave D and trimming, while V, J and clone size come from that table. Counted in this sample were roughly 700,000 clones; about 74% of them appeared once. In total, the top ten clones hold about 1.7% of the sample.

In regard to this clone: Its antigen target is currently unknown. Base quality data are lacking; no much larger clone is found one base away. The sample holds other DNA sequences that translate to the same CDR3.

This clonotype originated in a woman in her twenties or thirties in good health. The rearranged chain carries TRBV5-1 and TRBJ2-1, with 7 bases matching TRBD2. The sample comprised memory CD4+ T cells sorted from blood. The sample's cell subset or site, from its label and the paper: CD45RA-negative fraction. The CDR3 loop reads CASSVSSGLYNEQFF. Read as DNA, the sequence is TGCGCCAGCAGCGTCTCTAGCGGTCTATACAATGAGCAGTTCTTC.